The entry that follows covers one T cell receptor beta chain sequence. This clonotype has only a few counts. This clone's antigen is unknown. Base-call qualities are not available, and no considerably larger clone is one nucleotide away. TCR beta VDJ combination and CDR3 sequence profiling used genomic DNA as the template. An Illumina HiSeq 2000 was the platform used for TCR repertoire sequencing. The published analysis was carried out like this. TRBV/TRBJ rearrangement plots, CDR3 size and DJ length profiles, and Simpson's diversity index were used to assess repertoires. The most abundant DNA sequence in the deep sequencing data was defined as the immunodominant clone. CDR3 amino acid sequences were screened for sharing across subjects and compared with published repertoires and the VDJdb database. TCRdb applied fastp at Q25 and MiXCR to the public reads, then kept only in-frame beta chains. Entries are consolidated by CDR3 protein sequence, retaining the most common genes and DNA. The authors' filters were not applied to this entry. The sample table holds fewer than 200,000 distinct CDR3 sequences, of which 63% were seen once. The ten top clones hold under 50% of the sample.

TCR repertoires of sorted CD4+ and CD8+ blood T cells from severe aplastic anemia patients and healthy subjects were deep-sequenced in the study. Ficoll-Paque density gradient centrifugation was used to isolate peripheral blood mononuclear cells. Before DNA extraction, CD4+ and CD8+ T cells were sorted with FACS or magnetic beads. This entry comes from a study of CD8+CD57+ T cells in acquired aplastic anemia (dated by TCRdb to the late 2010s). As for the study more broadly: DNA extracted from sorted CD4+ and CD8+ cells had a mean of approximately 3 ug, with a range of roughly 0.17 to 27.4 ug. For healthy donor samples, the average read count was about 10.8 million for CD4+ cells and 11.0 million for CD8+ cells. The paper as a whole reports these results and caveats: Around 30 CD8+ CDR3 sequences were shared between patients and controls but appeared highly expressed in patients and within their immunodominant clones. CD8+ Simpson's diversity did not differ significantly between patients and healthy controls (P=0.060).

The germline V gene encodes CDR1 SGHTA and CDR2 FQGNSA. The CDR3 contains 11 residues, cysteine and phenylalanine counted. The DNA shown is the 33-base CDR3, in frame from base 1. Trimming at the junction amounts to 3 bases on V and 7 bases on J, and the germline ends lie 5 bases apart. What was sequenced was sorted CD4+, CD8+, or CD8+CD57+ T cells (not recorded which) from PBMCs. The chain was built from TRBV7-2 and TRBJ2-3, with the D segment identity uncertain. The TCR sequence derives from a human donor in good health. CDR3 region: CASSFAYTQYF. The nucleotide sequence reads as follows: TGTGCCAGCAGCTTTGCATATACGCAGTATTTT. Outside the CDR3, residues come from the reference TRBV7-2 and TRBJ2-3 proteins, so the full variable domain is: GAGVSQSPSNKVTEKGKDVELRCDPISGHTALYWYRQSLGQGLEFLIYFQGNSAPDKSGLPSDRFSAERTGGSVSTLTIQRTQQEDSAVYLCASSFAYTQYFGPGTRLTVL.